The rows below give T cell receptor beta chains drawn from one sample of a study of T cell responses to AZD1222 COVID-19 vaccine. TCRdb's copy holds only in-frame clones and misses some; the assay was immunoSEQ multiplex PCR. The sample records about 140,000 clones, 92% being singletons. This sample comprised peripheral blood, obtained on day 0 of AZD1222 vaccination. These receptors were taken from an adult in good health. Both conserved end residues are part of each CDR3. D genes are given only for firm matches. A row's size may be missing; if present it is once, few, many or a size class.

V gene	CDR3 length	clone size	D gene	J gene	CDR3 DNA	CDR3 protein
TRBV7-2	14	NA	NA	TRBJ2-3	TGTGCCAGCAGCTTCATTGCCTCCACAGATACGCAGTATTTT	CASSFIASTDTQYF
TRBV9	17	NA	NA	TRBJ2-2	TGTGCCAGCAGCCCCCGGCCGGTGGGGTATTACACCGGGGAGCTGTTTTTT	CASSPRPVGYYTGELFF
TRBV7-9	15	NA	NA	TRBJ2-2	TGTGCCAGCAGCTTAGGATGGCAGAACACCGGGGAGCTGTTTTTT	CASSLGWQNTGELFF
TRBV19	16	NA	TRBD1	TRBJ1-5	TGTGCCAGTAGACATGGGACAGGGATAGTGGATCAGCCCCAGCATTTT	CASRHGTGIVDQPQHF
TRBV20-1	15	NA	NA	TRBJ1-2	TGCAGTGCTAGTCGAGGACTCTTCCGAAACTATGGCTACACCTTC	CSASRGLFRNYGYTF
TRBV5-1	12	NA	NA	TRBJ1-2	TGCGCCAGCAGCTTGCGGTCGGGCGGCTACACCTTC	CASSLRSGGYTF
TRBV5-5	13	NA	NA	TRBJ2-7	TGTGCCAGCAGCTTGGGGGGGCCCTACGAGCAGTACTTC	CASSLGGPYEQYF
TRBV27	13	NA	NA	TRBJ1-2	TGTGCCAGCAGTTTATCCCGGGGTGGTGGCTACACCTTC	CASSLSRGGGYTF
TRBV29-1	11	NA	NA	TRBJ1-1	TGCAGCGTTGTTCGGGGCCTTGAAGCTTTCTTT	CSVVRGLEAFF
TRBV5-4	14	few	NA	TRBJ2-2	TGTGCCAGCAGCTCTAGGGGGGACACCGGGGAGCTGTTTTTT	CASSSRGDTGELFF
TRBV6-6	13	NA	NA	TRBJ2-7	TGTGCCAGCAGCTCGGAAAGGTCCTACGAGCAGTACTTC	CASSSERSYEQYF
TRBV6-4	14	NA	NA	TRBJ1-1	TGTGCCAGCCCGTTTCCTGGAGGGGGCACTGAAGCTTTCTTT	CASPFPGGGTEAFF
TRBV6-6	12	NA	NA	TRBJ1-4	TGTGCCAGCAGTTACTCGTCGGGAAAACTGTTTTTT	CASSYSSGKLFF
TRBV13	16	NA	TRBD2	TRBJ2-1	TGTGCCAGCAGCTTAGGCCGGGGGGGGTCCTACAATGAGCAGTTCTTC	CASSLGRGGSYNEQFF
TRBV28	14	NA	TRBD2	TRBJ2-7	TGTGCCAGCAGTGGACTAGCGGTCTTCTACGAGCAGTACTTC	CASSGLAVFYEQYF
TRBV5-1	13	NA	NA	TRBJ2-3	TGCGCCAGCAGGGAACTCGGCACAGATACGCAGTATTTT	CASRELGTDTQYF
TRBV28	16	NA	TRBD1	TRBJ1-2	TGTGCCAGCAGTCAACAGGGTAGGGGGCCCCGGGGGGGCTACACCTTC	CASSQQGRGPRGGYTF
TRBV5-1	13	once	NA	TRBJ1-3	TGCGCCAGCCGACAGAGCTCTGGAAACACCATATATTTT	CASRQSSGNTIYF